The 10 T cell receptor beta chains below were found in one sample sequenced in a study of blood T cell repertoires in COVID-19. The assay was immunoSEQ multiplex PCR, and TCRdb's table has in-frame clones only and misses some. The table has about 390,000 clones, over 75% seen once; the top ten hold 2% to 2.5%. The sequencing input was peripheral blood. The receptor source for this set is a woman in her fifties or sixties with COVID-19, enrolled during active disease.

The V gene is TRBV2, the J gene TRBJ2-3, with 7 bases aligning to TRBD1. Germline V gene data show CDR1 as SNHLY and CDR2 as FYNNEI. V dropped 6 bases and J dropped 2; count of bases not matched to a gene: 11. The CDR3 length is 16 residues. The CDR3 reads CASRSEEGAYTDTQYF. The DNA of the CDR3 is TGTGCCAGCAGATCAGAAGAGGGGGCCTACACAGATACGCAGTATTTT.

The V gene is TRBV18, the J gene TRBJ2-2; tentatively, D is TRBD2 (6 bases). V was shortened by 1 base and J by 6 bases, with 9 bases between the two germline ends. CDR3 length: 14 amino acids. Germline lookup yields CDR1 KGHSH and CDR2 LQKENI. The CDR3, as DNA: TGTGCCAGCTCACCACAGGCGGGATCCGGGGAGCTGTTTTTT. Its translation: CASSPQAGSGELFF.

This chain joins TRBV5-4 and TRBJ2-3; no clear D. The germline gives CDR1 SGHNT, CDR2 YYREEE (reference sequence). The CDR3 has 14 amino acids. V dropped 1 base and J dropped 5 bases, with 11 bases sitting between them. The CDR3, as DNA: TGTGCCAGCAGCTTGCCCGGGTTAGGAGATACGCAGTATTTT. Residues: CASSLPGLGDTQYF.

CDR3 loop: CATSREGGTNTYEQYF. CDR3 DNA: TGTGCCACCAGCAGAGAGGGAGGGACAAATACCTACGAGCAGTACTTC. The rearrangement links TRBV15 to TRBJ2-7, with D possibly being TRBD2 (7 bases). Trimming stripped 0 bases from V and 2 bases from J, with 14 bases between. Germline-derived CDR1 and CDR2 are LNHNV and YYDKDF (reference sequence). The CDR3 is 16 amino acids. Variable domain in full (rest from reference TRBV15 and TRBJ2-7): DAMVIQNPRYQVTQFGKPVTLSCSQTLNHNVMYWYQQKSSQAPKLLFHYYDKDFNNEADTPDNFQSRRPNTSFCFLDIRSPGLGDTAMYLCATSREGGTNTYEQYFGPGTRLTVT.

The chain is built from TRBV27 and TRBJ1-2; D is uncertain. CDR1 and CDR2 (germline): MNHEY, SMNVEV (reference sequence). The CDR3 contains 17 residues. Deletions cut 0 bases from V and 5 bases from J, with 19 bases between. The CDR3 nucleotides read TGTGCCAGCAGTTTATCCACAGTGCTAGCTACCCGGTATGGCTACACCTTC. Its protein is CASSLSTVLATRYGYTF.

Notes on this clone: One end of the junction does not line up with germline, which may come from a read error. The chain has TRBV7-7 and TRBJ2-3; a possible D gene is TRBD1 (6 bases). Germline V gene data show CDR1 as SSHAT and CDR2 as FNYEAQ (reference sequence). This CDR3 contains 15 residues. DNA for the CDR3: TGTGCTAGCAGCTTAGGCGTAGGGGGAACAGATACGCAGTATTTT. The encoded protein is CASSLGVGGTDTQYF.

Here the CDR3 reads CASSILDIRNTIYF. CDR3 bases: TGTGCCAGTAGTATACTTGACATCAGAAACACCATATATTTT. The chain recombines TRBV19 with TRBJ1-3; no clear D gene. The V end was cut by 2 bases, the J end by 5 bases, with 10 bases between. From germline, CDR1 is LNHDA and CDR2 SQIVND (reference sequence). This CDR3 has 14 residues.

In this sample, this clone turned up once. The chain joins TRBV6-5 to TRBJ1-2; 8 bases agree with TRBD1. J was trimmed by 9 bases and V by 2 bases; bases with no gene match: 8. The CDR3 has 14 residues. Germline V CDR1 and CDR2: MNHEY, SVGAGI. The CDR3 DNA is TGTGCCAGCAGTTACACCGGACAGGGACAGAGCTACACCTTC. It translates to CASSYTGQGQSYTF.

There are a few counts of this clone. This rearrangement joins TRBV7-9 to TRBJ2-7, with D perhaps matching TRBD2 (5 bases). V was shortened by 2 bases and J by 3 bases, with 8 bases between the two germline ends. The CDR3 has 13 residues. Per the germline V gene, CDR1 is SEHNR and CDR2 is FQNEAQ (reference sequence). CDR3 sequence: CASSLPGVYEQYF. DNA of the CDR3: TGTGCCAGCAGCTTACCCGGGGTCTACGAGCAGTACTTC. Filled out from reference TRBV7-9 and TRBJ2-7, the complete variable domain reads DTGVSQNPRHKITKRGQNVTFRCDPISEHNRLYWYRQTLGQGPEFLTYFQNEAQLEKSRLLSDRFSAERPKGSFSTLEIQRTEQGDSAMYLCASSLPGVYEQYFGPGTRLTVT.

This chain links TRBV19 with TRBJ1-2; 7 bases line up with TRBD1. Trimming at V came to 5 bases and at J to 4 bases, leaving 7 bases not matched to a gene. Germline V gene sequence: CDR1 LNHDA, CDR2 SQIVND (reference sequence). CDR3 length: 14 residues. In DNA form, the CDR3 reads TGTGCCAGTAGTGCCGGGACAGAACTCTATGGCTACACCTTC. Translating gives CASSAGTELYGYTF.